Only one count was recorded for the clone carrying this TCR beta chain. Its antigen is still unknown. Multiple V-beta primers and a C-beta primer amplified TCRB from RNA. TCRdb ran MiXCR on the multiplex PCR reads and lists one entry per CDR3 protein. The sample lists around 15,000 distinct CDR3 sequences, approximately 71% seen once, with roughly 50% in the top ten. The sample originates from a study of tumor-infiltrating lymphocytes in glioblastoma multiforme. Study results and caveats: RNA-based TCR sequencing may distort clone frequencies, since cells carry unequal TCR transcript numbers.

Germline V gene lookup returns CDR1 SGHAT and CDR2 FQNNGV. The CDR3 loop spans 17 amino acids. The ends were cut back, 1 base at V and 2 bases at J, with 15 bases in the middle. The sequence came from a male donor with glioblastoma. V usage is TRBV11-2 and J usage is TRBJ2-1; D is ambiguous. Sequenced sample: brain tumor tissue. The CDR3 loop is CASSLGLTNPTYNEQFF. CDR3 sequence (DNA): TGTGCCAGCAGCTTAGGCCTGACCAACCCCACCTACAATGAGCAGTTCTTC. The complete variable domain, with remaining parts taken from reference TRBV11-2 and TRBJ2-1, reads EAGVAQSPRYKIIEKRQSVAFWCNPISGHATLYWYQQILGQGPKLLIQFQNNGVVDDSQLPKDRFSAERLKGVDSTLKIQPAKLEDSAVYLCASSLGLTNPTYNEQFFGPGTRLTVL.